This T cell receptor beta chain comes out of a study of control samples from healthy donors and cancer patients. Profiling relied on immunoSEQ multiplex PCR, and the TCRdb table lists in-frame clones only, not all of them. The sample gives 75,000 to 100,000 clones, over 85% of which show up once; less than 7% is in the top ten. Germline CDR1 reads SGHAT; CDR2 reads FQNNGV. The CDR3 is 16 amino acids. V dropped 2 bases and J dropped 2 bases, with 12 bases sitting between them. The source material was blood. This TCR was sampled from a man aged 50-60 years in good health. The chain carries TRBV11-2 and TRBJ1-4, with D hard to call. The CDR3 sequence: CASSLTPGRTNEKLFF. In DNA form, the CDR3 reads TGTGCCAGCAGCTTAACCCCCGGACGGACTAATGAAAAACTGTTTTTT. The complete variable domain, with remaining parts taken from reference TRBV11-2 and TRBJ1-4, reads EAGVAQSPRYKIIEKRQSVAFWCNPISGHATLYWYQQILGQGPKLLIQFQNNGVVDDSQLPKDRFSAERLKGVDSTLKIQPAKLEDSAVYLCASSLTPGRTNEKLFFGSGTQLSVL.